The T cell receptor (beta chain) under discussion was sequenced for a study of identifying expanded T cells in peripheral blood. The length of the CDR3 is 18 residues. Trimming took 7 bases from V and 6 from J; bases not matched to a gene: 22. Germline V gene sequence: CDR1 SGHTA, CDR2 FQGNSA. Method: immunoSEQ multiplex PCR; TCRdb's copy keeps in-frame clones and lacks some. The top ten clones hold around 4% of a sample with 90,000 to 100,000 clones, about nine tenths of them seen once. The J gene is TRBJ2-7, the V gene TRBV7-2; 9 bases are a match to TRBD1. The origin of this receptor is a person aged 18 to 75 in good health. The sample comprised blood. CDR3 sequence: CASNKFRRGTGISPEQYF. CDR3 bases: TGTGCCAGCAACAAATTCAGAAGAGGGACAGGGATATCCCCCGAGCAGTACTTC. Looking up the rest from reference TRBV7-2 and TRBJ2-7 gives the full variable domain: GAGVSQSPSNKVTEKGKDVELRCDPISGHTALYWYRQSLGQGLEFLIYFQGNSAPDKSGLPSDRFSAERTGGSVSTLTIQRTQQEDSAVYLCASNKFRRGTGISPEQYFGPGTRLTVT.